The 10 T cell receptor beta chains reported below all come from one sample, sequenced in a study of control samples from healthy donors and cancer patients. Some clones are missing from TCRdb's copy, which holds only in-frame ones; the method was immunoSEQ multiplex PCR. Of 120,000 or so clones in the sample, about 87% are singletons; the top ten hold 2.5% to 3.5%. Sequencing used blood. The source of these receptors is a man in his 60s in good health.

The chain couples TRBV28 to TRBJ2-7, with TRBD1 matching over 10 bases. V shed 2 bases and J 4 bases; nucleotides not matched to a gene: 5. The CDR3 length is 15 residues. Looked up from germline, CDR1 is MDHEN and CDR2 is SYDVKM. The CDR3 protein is CASSLGGTGAYEQYF. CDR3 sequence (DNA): TGTGCCAGCAGTTTAGGTGGGACAGGGGCATACGAGCAGTACTTC.

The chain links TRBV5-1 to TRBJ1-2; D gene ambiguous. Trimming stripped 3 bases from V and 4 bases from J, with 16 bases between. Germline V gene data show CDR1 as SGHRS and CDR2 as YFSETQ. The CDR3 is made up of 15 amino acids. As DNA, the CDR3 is TGCGCCAGCAGCTCGAGGGTCGTAGGGTCCTATGGCTACACCTTC. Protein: CASSSRVVGSYGYTF.

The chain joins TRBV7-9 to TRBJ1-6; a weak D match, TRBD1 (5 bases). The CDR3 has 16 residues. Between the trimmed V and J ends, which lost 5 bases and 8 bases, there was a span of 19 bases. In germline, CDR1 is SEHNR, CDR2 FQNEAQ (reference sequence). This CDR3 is CASSLYGPVRDSPLHF. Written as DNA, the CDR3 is TGTGCCAGCAGCCTTTACGGACCCGTCAGGGATTCACCCCTCCACTTT.

The CDR3 nucleotides are TGTGCCAGCAGGATGCCCGGCGACTCCTACGAGCAGTACTTC. It is translated as CASRMPGDSYEQYF. The V gene is TRBV28, the J gene TRBJ2-7, with D unclear. This CDR3 has 14 residues. The V and J ends lost 6 bases and 0 bases respectively, with 12 bases between them. Germline V gives CDR1 MDHEN, CDR2 SYDVKM.

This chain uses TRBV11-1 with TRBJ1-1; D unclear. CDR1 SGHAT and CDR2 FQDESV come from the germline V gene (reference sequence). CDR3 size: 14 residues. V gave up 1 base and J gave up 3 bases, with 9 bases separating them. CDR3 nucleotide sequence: TGTGCCAGCAGCTTAGGAAGTTATTACACTGAAGCTTTCTTT. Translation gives CASSLGSYYTEAFF.

The CDR3 nucleotides are TGTGCCAGCAGCGTTAGGACAGATTCCTACGAGCAGTACTTC. Translating it yields CASSVRTDSYEQYF. The rearrangement links TRBV9 to TRBJ2-7; tentatively, D is TRBD1 (6 bases). Trimming took 2 bases from V and 1 from J, leaving 10 bases between them. CDR1 is SGDLS and CDR2 is YYNGEE in the germline V gene. The CDR3 sequence is 14 residues long.

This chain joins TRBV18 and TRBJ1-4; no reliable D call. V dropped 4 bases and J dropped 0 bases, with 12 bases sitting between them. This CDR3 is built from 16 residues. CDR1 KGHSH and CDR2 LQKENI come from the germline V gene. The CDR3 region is CASSLSSLATNEKLFF. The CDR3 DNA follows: TGTGCCAGCTCACTATCGTCCCTTGCAACTAATGAAAAACTGTTTTTT.

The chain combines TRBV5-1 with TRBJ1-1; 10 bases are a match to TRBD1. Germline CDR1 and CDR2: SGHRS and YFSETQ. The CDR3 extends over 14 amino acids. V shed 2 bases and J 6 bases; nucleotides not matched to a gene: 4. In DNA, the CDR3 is TGCGCCAGCAGCTTCCGACAGGGGGCCTCTGAAGCTTTCTTT. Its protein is CASSFRQGASEAFF.

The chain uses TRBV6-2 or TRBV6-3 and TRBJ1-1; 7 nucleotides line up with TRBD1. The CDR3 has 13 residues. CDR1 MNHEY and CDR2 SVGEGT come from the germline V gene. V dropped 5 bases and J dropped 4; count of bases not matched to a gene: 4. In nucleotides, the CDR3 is TGTGCCAGCAGTGCCGGGACAGTCACTGAAGCTTTCTTT. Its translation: CASSAGTVTEAFF.

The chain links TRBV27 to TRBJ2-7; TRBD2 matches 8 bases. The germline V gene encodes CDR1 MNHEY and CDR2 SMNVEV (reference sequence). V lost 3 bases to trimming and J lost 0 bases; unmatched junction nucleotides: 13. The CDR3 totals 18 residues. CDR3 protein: CASSFSIPLAGRSYEQYF. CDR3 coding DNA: TGTGCCAGCAGTTTCTCAATCCCCTTAGCGGGGCGCTCCTACGAGCAGTACTTC.